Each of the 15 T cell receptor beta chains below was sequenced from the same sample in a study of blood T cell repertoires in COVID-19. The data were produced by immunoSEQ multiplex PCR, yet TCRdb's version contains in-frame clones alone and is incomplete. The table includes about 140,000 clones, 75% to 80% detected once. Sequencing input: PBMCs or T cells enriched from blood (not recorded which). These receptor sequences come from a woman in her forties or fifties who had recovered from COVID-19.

The CDR3 loop reads CATIKIRGNYGYTF. The CDR3 DNA reads TGTGCCACCATCAAAATTCGGGGTAACTATGGCTACACCTTC. The chain employs TRBV24-1 and TRBJ1-2; D remains ambiguous. Germline CDR1 is KGHDR and CDR2 is SFDVKD. CDR3 length equals 14 residues. V gave up 8 bases and J gave up 1 base, with 13 bases separating them.

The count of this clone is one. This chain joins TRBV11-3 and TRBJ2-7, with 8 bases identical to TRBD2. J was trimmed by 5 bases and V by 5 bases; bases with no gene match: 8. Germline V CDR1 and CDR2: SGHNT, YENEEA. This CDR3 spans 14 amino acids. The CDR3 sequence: CASSPGGLLDEQYF. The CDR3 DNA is TGTGCCAGCAGCCCGGGGGGGCTTTTAGACGAGCAGTACTTC.

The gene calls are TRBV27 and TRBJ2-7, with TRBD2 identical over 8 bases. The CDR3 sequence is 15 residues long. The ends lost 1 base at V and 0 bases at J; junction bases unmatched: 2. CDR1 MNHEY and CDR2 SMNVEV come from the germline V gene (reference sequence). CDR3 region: CASSLLAGLSYEQYF. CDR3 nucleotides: TGTGCCAGCAGTTTATTAGCGGGGCTCTCCTACGAGCAGTACTTC.

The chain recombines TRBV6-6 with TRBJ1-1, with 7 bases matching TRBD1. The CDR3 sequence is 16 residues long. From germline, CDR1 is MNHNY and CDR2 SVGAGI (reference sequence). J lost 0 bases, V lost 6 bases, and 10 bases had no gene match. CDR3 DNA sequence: TGTGCCAGCAGCCAACACAGGGGCGGAATGAACACTGAAGCTTTCTTT. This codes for CASSQHRGGMNTEAFF.

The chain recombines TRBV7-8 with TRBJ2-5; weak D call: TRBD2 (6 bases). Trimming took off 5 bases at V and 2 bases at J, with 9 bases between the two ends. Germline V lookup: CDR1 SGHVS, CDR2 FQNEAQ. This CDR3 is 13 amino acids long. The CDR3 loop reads CASSPGLQETQYF. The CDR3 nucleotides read TGTGCCAGCAGCCCGGGACTGCAAGAGACCCAGTACTTC.

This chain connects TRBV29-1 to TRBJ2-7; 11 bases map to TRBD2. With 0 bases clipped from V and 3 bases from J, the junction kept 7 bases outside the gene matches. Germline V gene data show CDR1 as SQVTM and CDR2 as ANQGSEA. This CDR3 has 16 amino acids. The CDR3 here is CSVEDRRLAGNYEQYF. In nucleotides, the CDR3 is TGCAGCGTTGAAGATCGACGACTAGCGGGAAACTACGAGCAGTACTTC.

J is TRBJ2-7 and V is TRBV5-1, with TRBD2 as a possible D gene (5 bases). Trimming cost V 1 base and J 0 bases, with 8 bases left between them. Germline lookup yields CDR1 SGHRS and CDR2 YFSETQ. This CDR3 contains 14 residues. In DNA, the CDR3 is TGCGCCAGCAGCTTGCGGACTGACTCCTACGAGCAGTACTTC. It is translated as CASSLRTDSYEQYF.

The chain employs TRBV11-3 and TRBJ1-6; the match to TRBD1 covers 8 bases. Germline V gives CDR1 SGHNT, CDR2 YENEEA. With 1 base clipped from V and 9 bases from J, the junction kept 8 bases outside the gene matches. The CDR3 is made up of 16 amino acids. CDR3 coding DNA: TGTGCCAGCAGCTTAGCCGGGACAGGCGGTCTTTCACCCCTCCACTTT. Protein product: CASSLAGTGGLSPLHF.

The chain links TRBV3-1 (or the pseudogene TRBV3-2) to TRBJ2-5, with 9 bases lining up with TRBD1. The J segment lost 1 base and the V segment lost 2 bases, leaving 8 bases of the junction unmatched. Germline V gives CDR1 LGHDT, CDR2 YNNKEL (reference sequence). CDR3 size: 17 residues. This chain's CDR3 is CASSQRKGGQGQETQYF. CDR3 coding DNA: TGTGCCAGCAGCCAACGAAAAGGGGGACAGGGCCAAGAGACCCAGTACTTC.

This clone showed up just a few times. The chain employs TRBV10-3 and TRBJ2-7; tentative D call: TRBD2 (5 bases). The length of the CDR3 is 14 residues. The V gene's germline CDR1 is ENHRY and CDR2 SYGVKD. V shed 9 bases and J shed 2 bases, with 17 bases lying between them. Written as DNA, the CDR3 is TGTGCCATGGGGAAGGAAGGAGGACCCTACGAGCAGTACTTC. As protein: CAMGKEGGPYEQYF.

The CDR3 region is CASSPRTSGGFPDTQYF. Here the CDR3 DNA reads TGTGCCAGCAGCCCCCGGACTAGCGGGGGGTTCCCAGATACGCAGTATTTT. The chain is built from TRBV7-3 and TRBJ2-3; 14 positions match TRBD2. Germline V gene sequence: CDR1 SGHTA, CDR2 FQGTGA. Trimming cost V 5 bases and J 4 bases; bases outside gene matches: 8. CDR3 length: 17 residues. Based on the CDR3 plus reference TRBV7-3 and TRBJ2-3, the full variable domain is GAGVSQTPSNKVTEKGKYVELRCDPISGHTALYWYRQSLGQGPEFLIYFQGTGAADDSGLPNDRFFAVRPEGSVSTLKIQRTERGDSAVYLCASSPRTSGGFPDTQYFGPGTRLTVL.

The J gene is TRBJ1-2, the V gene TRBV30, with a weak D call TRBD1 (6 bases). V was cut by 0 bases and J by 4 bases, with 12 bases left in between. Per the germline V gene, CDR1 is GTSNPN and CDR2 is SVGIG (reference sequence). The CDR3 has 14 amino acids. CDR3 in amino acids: CAWSVRQGTYGYTF. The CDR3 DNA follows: TGTGCCTGGAGTGTACGGCAGGGGACCTATGGCTACACCTTC.

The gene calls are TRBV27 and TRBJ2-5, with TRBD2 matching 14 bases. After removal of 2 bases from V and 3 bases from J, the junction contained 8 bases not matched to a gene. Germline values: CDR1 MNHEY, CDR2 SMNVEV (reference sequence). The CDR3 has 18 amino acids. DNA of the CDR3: TGTGCCAGCAGTTTACCCCATCCGGGACTAGCGGGGGAAGAGACCCAGTACTTC. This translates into CASSLPHPGLAGEETQYF.

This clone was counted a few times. In nucleotides, the CDR3 is TGTGCCAGCAGCACCAACCTAGGGGTCGAGCAGTACTTC. As protein: CASSTNLGVEQYF. This sequence joins TRBV7-7 and TRBJ2-7; D possibly corresponds to TRBD1 (5 bases). V was shortened by 5 bases and J by 6 bases, with 14 bases between the two germline ends. The CDR3 has 13 amino acids. CDR1 and CDR2 from the germline V gene are SSHAT and FNYEAQ (reference sequence).

The CDR3 reads CAWSPVGGRVFF. The CDR3 nucleotides are TGTGCCTGGAGCCCAGTCGGGGGGCGCGTTTTCTTT. This chain joins TRBV30 and TRBJ1-1; weak D call: TRBD1 (6 bases). The CDR3 contains 12 residues. CDR1 and CDR2 (germline): GTSNPN, SVGIG (reference sequence). Trimming stripped 3 bases from V and 13 bases from J, with 18 bases between.